The present entry profiles one TCR beta chain with its context. The antigen remains undetermined. The sample comes from a study of shared clonotypes between healthy human individuals. Study-wide results and caveats: Larger estimated richness was generally seen in naive subsets than in memory subsets. Shared clonotypes: 4.5% to 5% naive CD4, about 4% naive CD8, 2.3% memory CD4, approximately 0.41% memory CD8.

Deep was the level at which the assay was run. Assay: immunoSEQ multiplex PCR; the TCRdb copy retains only in-frame clones and omits some. The sample carries 2 million or so clones, about 95% recorded once. Naive CD4+ cells were CD45RA-selected; the remaining cells were memory. Sample: naive CD4+ T cells sorted from blood. Specified subset: CD45RA+ positively selected. The clonotype was recovered from a man younger than 35 in good health.

The CDR3 region has the DNA TGTGCCAGCTCATACACAAATAACTATGGCTACACCTTC. Protein product: CASSYTNNYGYTF. The V gene is TRBV9, the J gene TRBJ1-2, with D unresolved. The CDR3 length is 13 residues. Deletions cut 7 bases from V and 1 base from J, with 11 bases between. Germline V gene data show CDR1 as SGDLS and CDR2 as YYNGEE.